A single sample is the source of the 8 T cell receptor beta chains below, sequenced in a study of CXCR3-negative and CXCR3-positive naive CD8 T cells. UMI labels and 5' RACE were used to prepare the TRB cDNA libraries. TCRdb processed the 5' RACE reads again and assigns one entry to each CDR3 protein, with no DNA. The sample totals about 130,000 distinct CDR3 sequences. The sample was naive CXCR3- CD8+ T cells from blood. Indicated subset: CD45RO-CCR7+CD27+CD95- naive CD8+ T cells lacking CXCR3 (TNR3-). Receptor source: a human donor in good health. Some clones in this sample may be carry-over from other donors' samples.

The chain carries TRBV5-6 and TRBJ1-5; TCRdb picks TRBD1, but there is no DNA to check that call. The CDR3 covers 15 residues. Germline values: CDR1 SGHDT, CDR2 YYEEEE. CDR3 amino acids: CASSAMTGVGQPQHF.

This CDR3 reads CASSAAQGGNEQFF. The rearrangement joins TRBV9 to TRBJ2-1; TCRdb gives TRBD1 as the D gene, but with no DNA this cannot be confirmed. The CDR3 runs to 14 residues. The germline V gene has CDR1 SGDLS and CDR2 YYNGEE. Looking up the rest from reference TRBV9 and TRBJ2-1 gives the full variable domain: DSGVTQTPKHLITATGQRVTLRCSPRSGDLSVYWYQQSLDQGLQFLIQYYNGEERAKGNILERFSAQQFPDLHSELNLSSLELGDSALYFCASSAAQGGNEQFFGPGTRLTVL.

The J gene is TRBJ1-5, the V gene TRBV11-3; the TRBD1 assignment by TCRdb is unverifiable without DNA. Germline V gene data show CDR1 as SGHNT and CDR2 as YENEEA. The CDR3 consists of 13 residues. CDR3 region: CASSYRGDQPQHF.

The rearrangement joins TRBV20-1 to TRBJ2-7; TCRdb outputs TRBD1, but without DNA this stays unchecked. This CDR3 region has 16 residues. Germline V gives CDR1 DFQATT, CDR2 SNEGSKA (reference sequence). The CDR3 here is CSARGVLRQGFYEQYF.

The chain has TRBV28 and TRBJ2-5; lacking DNA, the TRBD1 call made by TCRdb goes unchecked. CDR1 is MDHEN, CDR2 SYDVKM, per germline. CDR3 length equals 13 residues. The CDR3 reads CASSLRGEETQYF.

The V and J genes are TRBV7-9 and TRBJ2-7; no DNA is available, so the TRBD1 call from TCRdb remains unchecked. The germline V gene encodes CDR1 SEHNR and CDR2 FQNEAQ (reference sequence). This CDR3 region has 15 residues. The CDR3: CASSSGTLSTYEQYF.

The J gene is TRBJ2-7, the V gene TRBV7-3; TCRdb indicates TRBD1, and absent DNA this call remains unverified. The CDR3 length is 14 residues. The germline V gene encodes CDR1 SGHTA and CDR2 FQGTGA. The CDR3: CASSMTAMSYEQYF.

The chain couples TRBV29-1 to TRBJ2-7; the TCRdb call, TRBD2, lacks DNA for checking. Per the germline V gene, CDR1 is SQVTM and CDR2 is ANQGSEA. The CDR3 covers 13 residues. The CDR3 region is CSVPAGENPEQYF.